This is a list of T cell receptor beta chains from one sample in a study of shared clonotypes between healthy human individuals. The method was immunoSEQ multiplex PCR; TCRdb's version includes in-frame clones alone and lacks a portion of them. The table includes roughly 660,000 clones, 90% detected once. Specimen: memory CD8+ T cells from PBMCs. The receptors originated from a man between 18 and 35 years old in good health. Some clones in this sample may be carry-over from other donors' samples. The CDR3 runs from the conserved cysteine through the conserved F or W. D genes are given only for firm matches. Expanded clones are given a class, and other clones once, few, many or no size at all.

V	J	size	D	DNA	CDR3
TRBV27	TRBJ1-2	NA	NA	TGTGCCAGCAGTCCTATAATGGGAAACAATATTAATGGCTACACCTTC	CASSPIMGNNINGYTF
TRBV7-3	TRBJ1-1	NA	NA	TGTGCCAGCTCTGGGGGCGAGGACACTGAAGCTTTCTTT	CASSGGEDTEAFF
TRBV10-1	TRBJ2-1	NA	NA	TGCGCCAGCAGTCCGGATGACAATGAGCAGTTCTTC	CASSPDDNEQFF
TRBV6-5	TRBJ1-1	NA	NA	TGTGCCAGCAGATCGGACAGACGAATGAACACTGAAGCTTTCTTT	CASRSDRRMNTEAFF
TRBV27	TRBJ1-3	NA	NA	TGTGCCAGCAGTCCCTTCGCGGGAGACTCTGGAAACACCATATATTTT	CASSPFAGDSGNTIYF
TRBV7-8	TRBJ1-5	NA	NA	TGTGCCAGCAGCCCATTAGTGGGCCGTGATCAGCCCCAGCATTTT	CASSPLVGRDQPQHF
TRBV11-2	TRBJ2-1	NA	TRBD2	TGTGCCAGCGGTAGGGACAGCGGACTAGCGGAGAAGCAGTTCTTC	CASGRDSGLAEKQFF
TRBV27	TRBJ1-5	NA	NA	TGTGCCAGCAGTTTAATGGGGAATCAGCCCCAGCATTTT	CASSLMGNQPQHF
TRBV29-1	TRBJ2-1	NA	NA	TGCAGCGTCTTCGGCGTAGGGAGCTCCTACAATGAGCAGTTCTTC	CSVFGVGSSYNEQFF
TRBV6-5	TRBJ2-7	NA	NA	TGTGCCAGCAGCTACAATCAAGGGGCCGCCTACGAGCAGTACTTC	CASSYNQGAAYEQYF
TRBV11-3	TRBJ2-3	NA	TRBD2	TGTGCCAGCAGCGATAGCGGGAGTGGTTTAGATACGCAGTATTTT	CASSDSGSGLDTQYF
TRBV19	TRBJ1-5	once	TRBD1	TGTGCCAGTAGTATTGGGACAGTGAGCAATCAGCCCCAGCATTTT	CASSIGTVSNQPQHF
TRBV28	TRBJ1-5	NA	TRBD1	TGTGCCAGCAGTCCCGACAGGGGCCCCTATAGCAATCAGCCCCAGCATTTT	CASSPDRGPYSNQPQHF
TRBV28	TRBJ2-1	NA	TRBD1	TGTGCCAGCAGTTTATACCGGACAGGCTCCTACAATGAGCAGTTCTTC	CASSLYRTGSYNEQFF
TRBV19	TRBJ1-1	many	TRBD1	TGTGCCAGTAGTACCTCGGACAGGGGGAACACTGAAGCTTTCTTT	CASSTSDRGNTEAFF
TRBV11-2	TRBJ2-5	once	NA	TGTGCCAGCAGCTTAGTATGGGTAGGCAGGTACCAAGAGACCCAGTACTTC	CASSLVWVGRYQETQYF
TRBV4-3	TRBJ1-4	NA	NA	TGCGCCAGCAGCCGATCCTCCGGCCCCTCGACGGAAAAACTGTTTTTT	CASSRSSGPSTEKLFF
TRBV27	TRBJ1-2	NA	NA	TGTGCCAGCAGACTTGCCCGGGAAAGCGTCTATGGCTACACCTTC	CASRLARESVYGYTF
TRBV19	TRBJ1-1	NA	NA	TGTGCCAGTAGCCCTTCCCCGGGGGGTCTGGGCACTGAAGCTTTCTTT	CASSPSPGGLGTEAFF
TRBV28	TRBJ2-7	NA	NA	TGTGCCAGCAGTTTTGTGACTAGCTACGAGCAGTACTTC	CASSFVTSYEQYF
TRBV19	TRBJ2-3	NA	NA	TGTGCCAGTAGTATCTCTCCGGGGCACATTCGTCCAGATACGCAGTATTTT	CASSISPGHIRPDTQYF
TRBV27	TRBJ2-3	NA	TRBD2	TGTGGATCGGGACTAGCGTATAGCACAGATACGCAGTATTTT	CGSGLAYSTDTQYF
TRBV4-2	TRBJ2-3	NA	TRBD2	TGTGCCAGCAGCCAAGCGGTTAGCGGGAGCACAGATACGCAGTATTTT	CASSQAVSGSTDTQYF